The 10 T cell receptor beta chains below all came from one sample that was sequenced in a study of T cells in women clearing cervical HPV infection. Measured with immunoSEQ multiplex PCR; TCRdb has only the in-frame clones, and not every one. The sample's table shows some 39,000 clones. Sequenced: blood buffy coat. The receptors come from a woman aged 18 to 75 with a cervical HPV16 infection that either progressed to CIN3+ or cleared (not recorded which).

As concerns this clone: The CDR3 end is not reached by the read, which stops 3 residues before it; the germline J gene fills it in. The chain couples TRBV7-9 to TRBJ1-1; D not resolved. CDR3 length: 15 residues. Per germline, CDR1 SEHNR and CDR2 FQNEAQ (reference sequence). Deletions cut 7 bases from V and 5 bases from J, with 20 bases between. The CDR3 bases that were read are TGTGCCAGCACCAGAGGTTCCGAATCGAGAACTGAA. Its translation: CASTRGSESRTE. The CDR3 in its entirety is CASTRGSESRTEAFF. Full variable domain (missing parts from reference TRBV7-9 and TRBJ1-1): DTGVSQNPRHKITKRGQNVTFRCDPISEHNRLYWYRQTLGQGPEFLTYFQNEAQLEKSRLLSDRFSAERPKGSFSTLEIQRTEQGDSAMYLCASTRGSESRTEAFFGQGTRLTVV.

Incomplete CDR3 DNA: TGCGCCAGCAGCTTAGTGGCAGGGACAGATACG. Amino acid sequence: CASSLVAGTDT. The whole CDR3 sequence is CASSLVAGTDTQYF. The V gene is TRBV5-1, the J gene TRBJ2-3, with a possible D match to TRBD1 (5 bases). Read coverage stops 3 residues before the CDR3 terminus; the germline J gene supplies the remainder. This CDR3 contains 14 residues. CDR1 and CDR2 from the germline V gene are SGHRS and YFSETQ. The V end was cut by 2 bases, the J end by 3 bases, with 10 bases between.

As for this clone: The CDR3 goes on 3 residues after the read ends, and that part is filled in from the germline J gene. J is TRBJ2-7 and V is TRBV5-6; 7 bases fit TRBD1. J was trimmed by 1 base and V by 2 bases; bases with no gene match: 3. CDR1 and CDR2 from the germline V gene are SGHDT and YYEEEE. This CDR3 comprises 14 residues. CDR3 sequence: CASSLRQGSYEQYF. The CDR3 bases that were read are TGTGCCAGCAGCTTACGACAGGGTTCCTACGAG.

On this clone itself: The sequence runs out 3 residues before the end of the CDR3; the remainder is reconstructed from the germline J gene. The chain joins TRBV2 to TRBJ1-2; D call uncertain. Germline lookup yields CDR1 SNHLY and CDR2 FYNNEI. The CDR3 sequence is 14 residues long. The CDR3 protein is CASSSWAGEGDYTF. The sequenced CDR3 bases are TGTGCCAGCAGTAGCTGGGCGGGAGAAGGCGAC. Looking up the rest from reference TRBV2 and TRBJ1-2 gives the full variable domain: EPEVTQTPSHQVTQMGQEVILRCVPISNHLYFYWYRQILGQKVEFLVSFYNNEISEKSEIFDDQFSVERPDGSNFTLKIRSTKLEDSAMYFCASSSWAGEGDYTFGSGTRLTVV.

Comment on this clone: The read terminates 3 residues ahead of where the CDR3 ends, so the germline J gene completes it. The chain is built from TRBV5-1 and TRBJ2-3; D may be TRBD2 (7 bases). This CDR3 is built from 14 residues. Looked up from germline, CDR1 is SGHRS and CDR2 is YFSETQ. The V end was cut by 5 bases, the J end by 0 bases, with 10 bases between. The part of the CDR3 DNA that was read is TGCGCCAGCAGGGGGGGGCTGAGCACAGATACG. Translating gives CASRGGLSTDT. The CDR3 in its entirety is CASRGGLSTDTQYF.

As concerns this clone: The DNA ends 3 residues before the CDR3 does, and the rest of the CDR3 is filled in from the germline J gene. The chain couples TRBV4-2 to TRBJ1-2; 10 bases agree with TRBD1. The CDR3 spans 17 residues. Germline V gene lookup returns CDR1 LGHNA and CDR2 YNFKEQ. Unmatched junction bases numbered 10, after V lost 3 bases and J lost 3 bases. CDR3 bases read: TGTGCCAGCAGCCAGTCCCGGGACAGGGGCGAATACTATGGC. Its protein product is CASSQSRDRGEYYG. The whole CDR3 sequence is CASSQSRDRGEYYGYTF.

Remarks on this clone: The read terminates 3 residues before the CDR3 end, so the remaining end is supplied by the germline J gene. V and J are TRBV2 and TRBJ2-1; no firm D call. This CDR3 region has 12 residues. V was trimmed by 6 bases and J by 2 bases, leaving 5 bases between them. The V gene's germline CDR1 is SNHLY and CDR2 FYNNEI. The DNA read from the CDR3 is TGTGCCAGCAGGAACACCTACAATGAG. Translation: CASRNTYNE. The whole CDR3 sequence is CASRNTYNEQFF.

About this clone itself: At one end the junction does not follow the germline gene, possibly because of a read error. The read finishes 3 residues shy of the CDR3 end, and the germline J gene is used to complete it. The V gene is TRBV20-1, the J gene TRBJ1-2; TRBD1 is a possible D gene (5 bases). CDR1 is DFQATT, CDR2 SNEGSKA, per germline (reference sequence). CDR3 length: 12 residues. The chain's CDR3 is CSARDSNYGYTF. CDR3 bases read: TGCAGTGCCAGAGACAGTAACTATGGC.

A word on this clone: The read terminates 3 residues before the CDR3 end, so the remaining end is supplied by the germline J gene. The chain employs TRBV10-3 and TRBJ1-1; 9 bases are shared with TRBD1. The junction had 2 bases not matched to a gene; V was cut back by 2 bases and J by 4 bases. Per germline, CDR1 ENHRY and CDR2 SYGVKD. CDR3 length: 14 residues. CDR3 DNA (partial): TGTGCCATCAGTGAGGACAGGGGGGGCACTGAA. As protein: CAISEDRGGTE. In full, the CDR3 is CAISEDRGGTEAFF.

About this clone itself: The read halts 3 residues ahead of the CDR3 end, with the missing end drawn from the germline J gene. This chain connects TRBV20-1 to TRBJ1-2; D is possibly TRBD1 (6 bases). CDR1 DFQATT and CDR2 SNEGSKA come from the germline V gene (reference sequence). V was shortened by 0 bases and J by 2 bases, with 16 bases between the two germline ends. The CDR3 sequence is 16 residues long. The CDR3 protein is CSARDGAGGGNYGYTF. The covered CDR3 bases are TGCAGTGCTAGAGATGGCGCGGGGGGCGGGAACTATGGC.